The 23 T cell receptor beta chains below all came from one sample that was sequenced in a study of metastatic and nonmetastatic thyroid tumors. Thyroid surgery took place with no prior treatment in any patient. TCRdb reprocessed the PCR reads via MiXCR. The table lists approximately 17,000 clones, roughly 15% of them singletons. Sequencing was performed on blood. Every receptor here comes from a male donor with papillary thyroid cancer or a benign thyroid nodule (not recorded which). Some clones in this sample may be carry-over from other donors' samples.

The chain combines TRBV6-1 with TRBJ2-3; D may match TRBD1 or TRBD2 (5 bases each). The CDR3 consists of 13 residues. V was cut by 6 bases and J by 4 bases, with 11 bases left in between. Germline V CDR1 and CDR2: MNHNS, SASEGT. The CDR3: CASSRGPPDTQYF. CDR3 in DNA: TGTGCCAGCAGCCGGGGACCGCCAGATACGCAGTATTTT.

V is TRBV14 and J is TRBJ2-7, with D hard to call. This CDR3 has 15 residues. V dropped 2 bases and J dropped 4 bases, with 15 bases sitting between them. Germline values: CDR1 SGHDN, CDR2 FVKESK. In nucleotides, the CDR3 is TGTGCCAGCAGCCAAAGAAAGGCTGTACTATACGAGCAGTACTTC. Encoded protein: CASSQRKAVLYEQYF.

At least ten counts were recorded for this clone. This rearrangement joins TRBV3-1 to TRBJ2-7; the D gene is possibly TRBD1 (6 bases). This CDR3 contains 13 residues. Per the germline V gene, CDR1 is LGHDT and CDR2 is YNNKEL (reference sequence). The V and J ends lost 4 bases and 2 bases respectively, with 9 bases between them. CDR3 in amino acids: CASSRRQAYEQYF. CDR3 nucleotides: TGTGCCAGCAGCCGTAGACAGGCCTACGAGCAGTACTTC.

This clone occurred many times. CDR3 amino acids: CASRGQGGYQPQHF. The DNA for the CDR3 is TGTGCCAGCAGAGGGCAGGGGGGCTATCAGCCCCAGCATTTT. The chain joins TRBV27 to TRBJ1-5, with 7 bases that match TRBD1. Looked up from germline, CDR1 is MNHEY and CDR2 is SMNVEV (reference sequence). V was pared by 6 bases and J by 5 bases, with 7 bases of the junction left unmatched. This CDR3 is 14 amino acids long.

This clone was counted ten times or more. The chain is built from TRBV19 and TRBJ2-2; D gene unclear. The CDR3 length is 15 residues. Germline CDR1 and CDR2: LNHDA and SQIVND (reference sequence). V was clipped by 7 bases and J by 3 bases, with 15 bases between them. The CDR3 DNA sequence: TGTGCCAGTACAAGGCGTAGTTTTGACACCGGGGAGCTGTTTTTT. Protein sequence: CASTRRSFDTGELFF. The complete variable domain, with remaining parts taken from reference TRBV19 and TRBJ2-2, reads DGGITQSPKYLFRKEGQNVTLSCEQNLNHDAMYWYRQDPGQGLRLIYYSQIVNDFQKGDIAEGYSVSREKKESFPLTVTSAQKNPTAFYLCASTRRSFDTGELFFGEGSRLTVL.

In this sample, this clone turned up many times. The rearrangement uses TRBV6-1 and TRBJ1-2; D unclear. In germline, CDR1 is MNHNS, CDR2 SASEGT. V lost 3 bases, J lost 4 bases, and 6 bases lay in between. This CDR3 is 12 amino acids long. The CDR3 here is CASSDGGYGYTF. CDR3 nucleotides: TGTGCCAGCAGTGATGGTGGCTATGGCTACACCTTC.

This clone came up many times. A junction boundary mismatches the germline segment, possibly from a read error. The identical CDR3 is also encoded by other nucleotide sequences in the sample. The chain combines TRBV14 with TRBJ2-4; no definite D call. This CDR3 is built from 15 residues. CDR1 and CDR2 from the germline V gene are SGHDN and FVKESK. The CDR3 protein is CASSQESGRLNIQYF. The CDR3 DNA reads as TGTGCCAGCAGCCAAGAGTCTGGAAGGCTTAACATCCAGTACTTC.

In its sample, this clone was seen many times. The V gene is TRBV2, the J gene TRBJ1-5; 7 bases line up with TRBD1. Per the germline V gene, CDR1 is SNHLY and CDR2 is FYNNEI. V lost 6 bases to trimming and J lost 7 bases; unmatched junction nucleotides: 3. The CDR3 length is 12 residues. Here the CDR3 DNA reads TGTGCCAGCAGAGGGACAGTACAGCCCCAGCATTTT. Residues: CASRGTVQPQHF.

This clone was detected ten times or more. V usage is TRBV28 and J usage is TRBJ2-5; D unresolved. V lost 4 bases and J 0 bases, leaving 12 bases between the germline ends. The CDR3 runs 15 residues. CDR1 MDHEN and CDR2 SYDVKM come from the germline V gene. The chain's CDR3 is CASSSSLRNQETQYF. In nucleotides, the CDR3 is TGTGCCAGCAGTTCATCCCTCCGCAACCAAGAGACCCAGTACTTC.

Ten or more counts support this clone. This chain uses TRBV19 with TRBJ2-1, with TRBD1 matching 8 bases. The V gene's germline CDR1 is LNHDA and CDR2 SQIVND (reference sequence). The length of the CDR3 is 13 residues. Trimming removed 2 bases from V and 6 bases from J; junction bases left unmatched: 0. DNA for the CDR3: TGTGCCAGTAGTATAACAGGGGGCAATGAGCAGTTCTTC. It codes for CASSITGGNEQFF.

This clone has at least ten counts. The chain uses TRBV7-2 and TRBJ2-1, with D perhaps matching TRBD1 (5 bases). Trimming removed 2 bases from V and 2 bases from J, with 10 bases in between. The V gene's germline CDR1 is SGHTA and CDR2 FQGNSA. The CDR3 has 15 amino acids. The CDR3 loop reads CASSLQGSTYNEQFF. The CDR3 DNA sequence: TGTGCCAGCAGCTTACAGGGCTCCACCTACAATGAGCAGTTCTTC.

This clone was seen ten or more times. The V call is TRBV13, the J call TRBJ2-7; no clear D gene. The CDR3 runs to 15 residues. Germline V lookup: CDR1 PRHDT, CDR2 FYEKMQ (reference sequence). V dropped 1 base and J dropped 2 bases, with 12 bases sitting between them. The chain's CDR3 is CASSLAVQPTYEQYF. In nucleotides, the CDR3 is TGTGCCAGCAGCTTAGCGGTTCAGCCAACCTACGAGCAGTACTTC.

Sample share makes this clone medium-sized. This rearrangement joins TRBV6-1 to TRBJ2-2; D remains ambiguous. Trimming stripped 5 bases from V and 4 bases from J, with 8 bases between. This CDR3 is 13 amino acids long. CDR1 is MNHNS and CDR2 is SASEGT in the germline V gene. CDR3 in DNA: TGTGCCAGCAGTTCCCACTCCACCGGGGAGCTGTTTTTT. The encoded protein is CASSSHSTGELFF.

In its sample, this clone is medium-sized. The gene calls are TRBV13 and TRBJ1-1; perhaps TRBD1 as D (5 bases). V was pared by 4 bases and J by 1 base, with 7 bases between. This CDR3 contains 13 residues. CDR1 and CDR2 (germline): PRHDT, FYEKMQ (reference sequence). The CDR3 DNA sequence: TGTGCCAGCAGCTCGGACAAGAACACTGAAGCTTTCTTT. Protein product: CASSSDKNTEAFF. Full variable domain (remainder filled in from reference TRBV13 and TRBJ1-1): AAGVIQSPRHLIKEKRETATLKCYPIPRHDTVYWYQQGPGQDPQFLISFYEKMQSDKGSIPDRFSAQQFSDYHSELNMSSLELGDSALYFCASSSDKNTEAFFGQGTRLTVV.

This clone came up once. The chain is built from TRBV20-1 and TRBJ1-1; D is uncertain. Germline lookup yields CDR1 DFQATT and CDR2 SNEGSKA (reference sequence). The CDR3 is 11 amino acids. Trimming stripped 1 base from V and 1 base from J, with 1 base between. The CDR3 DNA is TGCAGTGCTAGAGGGAACACTGAAGCTTTCTTT. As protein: CSARGNTEAFF.

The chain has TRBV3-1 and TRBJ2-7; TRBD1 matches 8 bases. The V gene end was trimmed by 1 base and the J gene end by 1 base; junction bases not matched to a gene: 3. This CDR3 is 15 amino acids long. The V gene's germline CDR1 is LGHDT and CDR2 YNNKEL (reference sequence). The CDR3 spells CASSQAGTGSYEQYF. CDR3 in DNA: TGTGCCAGCAGCCAAGCCGGGACAGGTTCCTACGAGCAGTACTTC.

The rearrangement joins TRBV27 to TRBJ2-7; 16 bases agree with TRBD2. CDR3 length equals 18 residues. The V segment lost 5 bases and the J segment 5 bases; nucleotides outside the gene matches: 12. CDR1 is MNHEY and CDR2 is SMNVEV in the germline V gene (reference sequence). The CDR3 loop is CASSPLPGGTSGRDEQYF. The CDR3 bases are TGTGCCAGCAGTCCACTCCCCGGTGGGACTAGCGGGAGGGACGAGCAGTACTTC.

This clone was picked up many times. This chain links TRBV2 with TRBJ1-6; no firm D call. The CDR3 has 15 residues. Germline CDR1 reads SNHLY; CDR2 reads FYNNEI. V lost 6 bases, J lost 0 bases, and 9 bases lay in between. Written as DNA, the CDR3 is TGTGCCAGCAGCGTGCCCGGCTCCTATAATTCACCCCTCCACTTT. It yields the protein CASSVPGSYNSPLHF.

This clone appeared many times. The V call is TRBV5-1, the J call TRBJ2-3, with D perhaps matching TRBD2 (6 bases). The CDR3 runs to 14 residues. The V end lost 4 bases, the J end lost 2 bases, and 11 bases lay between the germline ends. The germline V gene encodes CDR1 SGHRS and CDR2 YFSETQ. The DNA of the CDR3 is TGCGCCAGCAGCCGCGGGATAGCCACAGATACGCAGTATTTT. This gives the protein CASSRGIATDTQYF. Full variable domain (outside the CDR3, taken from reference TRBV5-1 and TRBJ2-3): KAGVTQTPRYLIKTRGQQVTLSCSPISGHRSVSWYQQTPGQGLQFLFEYFSETQRNKGNFPGRFSGRQFSNSRSEMNVSTLELGDSALYLCASSRGIATDTQYFGPGTRLTVL.

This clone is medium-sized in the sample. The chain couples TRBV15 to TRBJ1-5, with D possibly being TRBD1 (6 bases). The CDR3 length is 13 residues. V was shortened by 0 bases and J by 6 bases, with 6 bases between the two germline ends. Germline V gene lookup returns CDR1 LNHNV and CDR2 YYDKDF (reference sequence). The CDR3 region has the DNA TGTGCCACCAGCAGAGAAGGGGGTCAGCCCCAGCATTTT. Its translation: CATSREGGQPQHF.

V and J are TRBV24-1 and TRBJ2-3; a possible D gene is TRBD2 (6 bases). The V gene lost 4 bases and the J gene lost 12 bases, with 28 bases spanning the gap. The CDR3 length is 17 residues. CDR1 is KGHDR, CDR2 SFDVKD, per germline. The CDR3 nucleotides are TGTGCCACCAGTGAAAATAAGCGGGCCAGGCAGCCTCTACTACAGTATTTT. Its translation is CATSENKRARQPLLQYF.

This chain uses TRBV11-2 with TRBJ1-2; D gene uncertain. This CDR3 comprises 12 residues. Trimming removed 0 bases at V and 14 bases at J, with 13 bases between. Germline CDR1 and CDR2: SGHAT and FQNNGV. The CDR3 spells CASSLDWGTVTF. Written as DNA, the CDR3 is TGTGCCAGCAGCTTAGATTGGGGAACAGTGACCTTC.

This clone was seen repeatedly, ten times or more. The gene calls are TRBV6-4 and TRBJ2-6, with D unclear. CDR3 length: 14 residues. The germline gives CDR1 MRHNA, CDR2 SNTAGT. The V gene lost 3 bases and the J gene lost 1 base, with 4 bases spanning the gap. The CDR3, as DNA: TGTGCCAGCAGTGAACAATCTGGGGCCAACGTCCTGACTTTC. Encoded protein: CASSEQSGANVLTF.